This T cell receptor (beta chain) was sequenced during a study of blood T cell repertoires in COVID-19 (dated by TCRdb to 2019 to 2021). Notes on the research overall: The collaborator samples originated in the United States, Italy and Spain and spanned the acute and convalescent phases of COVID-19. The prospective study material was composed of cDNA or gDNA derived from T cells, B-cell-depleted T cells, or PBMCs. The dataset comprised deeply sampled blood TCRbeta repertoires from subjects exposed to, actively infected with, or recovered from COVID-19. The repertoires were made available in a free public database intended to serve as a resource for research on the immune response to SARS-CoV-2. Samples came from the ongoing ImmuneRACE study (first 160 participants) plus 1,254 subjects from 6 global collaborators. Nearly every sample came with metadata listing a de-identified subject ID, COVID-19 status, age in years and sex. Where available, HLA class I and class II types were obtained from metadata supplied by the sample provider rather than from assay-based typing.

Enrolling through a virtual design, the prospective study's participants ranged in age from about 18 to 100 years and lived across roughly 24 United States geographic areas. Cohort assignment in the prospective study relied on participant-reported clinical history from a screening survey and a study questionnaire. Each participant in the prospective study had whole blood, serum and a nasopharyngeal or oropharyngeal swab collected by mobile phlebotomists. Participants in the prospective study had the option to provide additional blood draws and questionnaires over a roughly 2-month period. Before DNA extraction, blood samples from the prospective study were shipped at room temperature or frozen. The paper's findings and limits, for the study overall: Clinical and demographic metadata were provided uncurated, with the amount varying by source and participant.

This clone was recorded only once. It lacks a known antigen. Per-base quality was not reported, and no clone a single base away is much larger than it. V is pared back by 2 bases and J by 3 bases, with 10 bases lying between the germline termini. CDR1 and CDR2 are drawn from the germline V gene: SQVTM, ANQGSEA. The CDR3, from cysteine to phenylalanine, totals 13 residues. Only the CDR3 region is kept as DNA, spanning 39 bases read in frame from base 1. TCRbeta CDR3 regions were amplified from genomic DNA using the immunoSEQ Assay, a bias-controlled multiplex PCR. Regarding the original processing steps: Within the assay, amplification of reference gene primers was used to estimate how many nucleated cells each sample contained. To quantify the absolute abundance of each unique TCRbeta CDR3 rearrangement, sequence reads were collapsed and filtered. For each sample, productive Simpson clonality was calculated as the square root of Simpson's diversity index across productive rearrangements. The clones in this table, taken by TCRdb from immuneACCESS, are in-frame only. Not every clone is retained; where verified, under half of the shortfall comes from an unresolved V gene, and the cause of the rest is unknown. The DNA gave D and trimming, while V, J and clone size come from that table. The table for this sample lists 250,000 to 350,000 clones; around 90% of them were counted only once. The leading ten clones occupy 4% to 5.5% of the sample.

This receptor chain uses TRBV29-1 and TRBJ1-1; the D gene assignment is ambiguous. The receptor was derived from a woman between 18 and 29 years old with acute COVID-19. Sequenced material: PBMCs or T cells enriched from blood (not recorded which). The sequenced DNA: TGCAGCGTTGAAAAAACCGAGGACACTGAAGCTTTCTTT. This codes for CSVEKTEDTEAFF.